Each of the 2 T cell receptor beta chains below was sequenced from the same sample in a study of T-cell reconstitution after alpha-beta-depleted transplantation in children. The TCRbeta library was prepared with unique molecular identifiers. Each CDR3 protein is one row after TCRdb ran MiXCR on the PCR reads. The sample contains some 450,000 distinct CDR3 sequences, roughly 44% of which appear only once. The starting material was PBMCs, obtained before TCRalphabeta/CD19-depleted stem cell transplant. The source is a girl aged 2-10 years with aplastic anemia, due to receive a stem cell transplant.

The J gene is TRBJ2-1, the V gene TRBV25-1; the D gene is possibly TRBD2 (6 bases). The CDR3 loop spans 14 amino acids. Trimming took off 5 bases at V and 2 bases at J, with 10 bases between the two ends. Per germline, CDR1 MGHDK and CDR2 SYGVNS. This CDR3 is CASSPGLPYNEQFF. CDR3 nucleotides: TGTGCCAGCAGTCCCGGACTACCCTACAATGAGCAGTTCTTC.

The V call is TRBV7-9, the J call TRBJ1-2, with D tentatively TRBD1 (5 bases). Germline V gives CDR1 SEHNR, CDR2 FQNEAQ (reference sequence). V lost 5 bases to trimming and J lost 0 bases, with 10 bases between them. The CDR3 runs 14 residues. The CDR3 reads CASSRGDPNYGYTF. CDR3 nucleotide sequence: TGTGCCAGCAGCCGCGGGGACCCTAACTATGGCTACACCTTC.